These 23 T cell receptor beta chains originate from one sample sequenced in a study of shared clonotypes between healthy human individuals. Generated by immunoSEQ multiplex PCR, the TCRdb table keeps only in-frame clones and is missing some. The data show 650,000 to 800,000 clones, approximately 72% seen once. The sample consisted of memory CD4+ T cells sorted from blood. As for subset: CD45RA-negative fraction. The source is a woman aged 30 to 39 in good health.

This chain uses TRBV6-1 with TRBJ2-3; D gene unclear. This CDR3 contains 15 residues. Trimming shortened V by 4 bases and J by 0 bases, and 11 bases separated the two germline ends. Germline-derived CDR1 and CDR2 are MNHNS and SASEGT. As DNA, the CDR3 is TGTGCCAGCAGTGGAAGGCTATCTAGCACAGATACGCAGTATTTT. Translation gives CASSGRLSSTDTQYF.

On this clone: This sample includes further DNA sequences coding for the same CDR3. The rearrangement links TRBV30 to TRBJ1-5, with D possibly being TRBD1 (6 bases). This CDR3 has 14 residues. Trimming pared 0 bases from V and 7 bases from J, leaving 13 bases between. CDR1 is GTSNPN and CDR2 is SVGIG in the germline V gene (reference sequence). CDR3 bases: TGTGCCTGGAGTGTACCGGGGGCCGGGCAGCCCCAGCATTTT. Amino acid sequence: CAWSVPGAGQPQHF.

The rearrangement uses TRBV7-9 and TRBJ2-1, with TRBD2 matching 7 bases. Germline CDR1 and CDR2: SEHNR and FQNEAQ (reference sequence). V lost 7 bases and J lost 8; bases outside the gene matches: 8. The CDR3 sequence is 13 residues long. This CDR3 reads CASTWTSLDEQFF. For the CDR3, the DNA is TGTGCCAGCACCTGGACTAGTCTTGATGAGCAGTTCTTC.

CDR3 sequence: CASSPPRTSGYNEQFF. The CDR3 DNA reads as TGCGCCAGCAGCCCCCCTAGGACTAGCGGCTACAATGAGCAGTTCTTC. The chain is built from TRBV5-1 and TRBJ2-1, with 10 nucleotides matching TRBD2. The CDR3 runs to 16 residues. Looked up from germline, CDR1 is SGHRS and CDR2 is YFSETQ. Germline trimming cut 4 bases from V and 3 bases from J; bases unmatched to any gene: 7.

In its sample, this clone was seen a few times. The gene calls are TRBV4-2 and TRBJ2-1, with a possible D match to TRBD2 (7 bases). Germline values: CDR1 LGHNA, CDR2 YNFKEQ. The CDR3 runs to 16 residues. V dropped 0 bases and J dropped 7 bases, with 16 bases sitting between them. The CDR3 reads CASSQEGAGEGNEQFF. In DNA form, the CDR3 reads TGTGCCAGCAGCCAAGAGGGGGCGGGAGAGGGTAATGAGCAGTTCTTC.

The chain joins TRBV10-3 to TRBJ2-1; 13 bases align to TRBD2. The J segment lost 7 bases and the V segment lost 7 bases, leaving 4 bases of the junction unmatched. The germline CDR1 and CDR2 sequences are ENHRY and SYGVKD. The CDR3 extends over 14 amino acids. CDR3 bases: TGTGCCATCAAGGGGACTAGCGGGGTAAATGAGCAGTTCTTC. It yields the protein CAIKGTSGVNEQFF.

This chain joins TRBV27 and TRBJ2-1; 7 bases line up with TRBD2. Germline lookup yields CDR1 MNHEY and CDR2 SMNVEV (reference sequence). The length of the CDR3 is 15 residues. V gave up 6 bases and J gave up 7 bases; unmatched junction bases: 12. CDR3 region: CASSPGGGRRNEQFF. The CDR3 coding sequence is TGTGCCAGCAGCCCCGGAGGCGGGAGACGAAATGAGCAGTTCTTC.

The CDR3 loop is CASSRYGDGNEKLFF. The CDR3 nucleotides read TGTGCCAGCAGCCGCTATGGCGACGGTAATGAAAAACTGTTTTTT. V is TRBV5-5 and J is TRBJ1-4, with unresolved D. V was pared by 4 bases and J by 4 bases, with 14 bases between. Germline CDR1 SGHKS, CDR2 YYEKEE (reference sequence). This CDR3 region has 15 residues.

CDR3 protein: CASSESNVAGTYEQYF. CDR3 nucleotides: TGTGCCAGCAGTGAATCGAATGTCGCAGGTACCTACGAGCAGTACTTC. V is TRBV25-1 and J is TRBJ2-7; D remains unclear. The V end lost 1 base, the J end lost 2 bases, and 15 bases lay between the germline ends. The CDR3 has 16 amino acids. The germline V gene has CDR1 MGHDK and CDR2 SYGVNS.

The V call is TRBV5-1, the J call TRBJ1-4; D remains ambiguous. Germline V lookup: CDR1 SGHRS, CDR2 YFSETQ. This CDR3 comprises 12 residues. V was shortened by 5 bases and J by 5 bases, with 7 bases between the two germline ends. Written as DNA, the CDR3 is TGCGCCAGCAGGGCTACAAATGAAAAACTGTTTTTT. It translates to CASRATNEKLFF.

The gene calls are TRBV4-1 and TRBJ1-1; no clear D. Trimming shortened V by 4 bases and J by 1 base, and 10 bases separated the two germline ends. The CDR3 runs 14 residues. Germline-derived CDR1 and CDR2 are MGHRA and YSYEKL. CDR3 coding DNA: TGCGCCAGCAGCCCCCCAGGTAGGAACACTGAAGCTTTCTTT. This codes for CASSPPGRNTEAFF.

This clone was picked up one time. This chain joins TRBV25-1 and TRBJ1-2, with 9 bases aligning to TRBD1. Trimming took 3 bases from V and 5 from J; bases not matched to a gene: 4. CDR3 length: 14 amino acids. CDR1 MGHDK and CDR2 SYGVNS come from the germline V gene. The chain's CDR3 is CASSDSDRGYGYTF. CDR3 DNA sequence: TGTGCCAGCAGTGATTCGGACAGGGGATATGGCTACACCTTC.

This clone was picked up a small number of times. The genes are TRBV7-9 and TRBJ1-4; D is possibly TRBD1 (5 bases). This CDR3 region has 14 residues. Trimming removed 11 bases at V and 0 bases at J, with 13 bases between. From germline, CDR1 is SEHNR and CDR2 FQNEAQ (reference sequence). The CDR3 protein is CAGSEGPTNEKLFF. The CDR3 DNA reads TGTGCCGGGTCGGAGGGACCAACTAATGAAAAACTGTTTTTT.

The chain couples TRBV29-1 to TRBJ1-3, with 11 bases lining up with TRBD1. The CDR3 is made up of 14 amino acids. Germline loops: CDR1 SQVTM, CDR2 ANQGSEA. J gave up 4 bases and V 7 bases, and 6 bases lay outside the gene matches. CDR3 DNA sequence: TGCAGCGGTACCGGGACAGGGGGAGGAAACACCATATATTTT. It encodes CSGTGTGGGNTIYF.

This clone has a count of ten or more. The chain is built from TRBV10-3 and TRBJ2-1; 11 nucleotides agree with TRBD2. The CDR3 is made up of 19 amino acids. With 4 bases clipped from V and 1 base from J, the junction kept 12 bases outside the gene matches. CDR1 is ENHRY and CDR2 is SYGVKD in the germline V gene. CDR3 residues: CAISGLAGGNLTSYNEQFF. The DNA for the CDR3 is TGTGCCATCAGTGGGCTAGCGGGAGGAAATCTCACATCCTACAATGAGCAGTTCTTC.

The V gene is TRBV5-5, the J gene TRBJ1-2, with D hard to call. The CDR3 totals 17 residues. Trimming removed 6 bases from V and 2 bases from J, with 23 bases in between. From germline, CDR1 is SGHKS and CDR2 YYEKEE (reference sequence). The CDR3 loop is CASILLYDPTVNYGYTF. The CDR3 DNA sequence: TGTGCCAGCATCCTATTATATGACCCCACGGTGAACTATGGCTACACCTTC.

This CDR3 is CSARWAYEQYF. CDR3 nucleotides: TGCAGTGCTAGATGGGCCTACGAGCAGTACTTC. The chain combines TRBV20-1 with TRBJ2-7, with D unclear. Germline CDR1 DFQATT, CDR2 SNEGSKA (reference sequence). There are 11 residues in the CDR3. V was shortened by 2 bases and J by 2 bases, with 4 bases between the two germline ends.

The rearrangement joins TRBV19 to TRBJ2-1; D uncertain. The germline V gene encodes CDR1 LNHDA and CDR2 SQIVND (reference sequence). The V end lost 4 bases, the J end lost 12 bases, and 10 bases lay between the germline ends. There are 11 residues in the CDR3. This CDR3 reads CASSRGPMQFF. The CDR3 nucleotides are TGTGCCAGTAGTAGGGGTCCGATGCAGTTCTTC.

V gene TRBV11-2 combines with J gene TRBJ2-3; 11 bases are shared with TRBD2. This CDR3 has 17 amino acids. V trimming: 0 bases; J trimming: 3 bases; junction bases outside the gene matches: 5. Germline lookup yields CDR1 SGHAT and CDR2 FQNNGV. The CDR3, as DNA: TGTGCCAGCAGCTTAGATTGGCTAGCGGGAGGAACAGATACGCAGTATTTT. Amino acid sequence: CASSLDWLAGGTDTQYF.

V usage is TRBV19 and J usage is TRBJ2-5; TRBD1 agrees at 7 bases. With V trimmed by 11 bases and J by 3 bases, 6 bases remained unmatched. The CDR3 is 12 residues long. Germline CDR1 is LNHDA and CDR2 is SQIVND (reference sequence). The CDR3 protein is CACTGAEETQYF. The DNA of the CDR3 is TGTGCCTGCACAGGGGCTGAAGAGACCCAGTACTTC.

The chain joins TRBV28 to TRBJ1-1, with D perhaps TRBD1 (6 bases). Germline V gene sequence: CDR1 MDHEN, CDR2 SYDVKM. V was cut by 4 bases and J by 5 bases, with 11 bases left in between. The CDR3 has 13 residues. This CDR3 is CASSSPGQTEAFF. The CDR3 DNA follows: TGTGCCAGCAGTTCGCCAGGACAGACTGAAGCTTTCTTT.

CDR3 loop: CASSYLRAVEQFF. CDR3 nucleotide sequence: TGTGCCAGCAGTTACCTTCGCGCGGTTGAGCAGTTCTTC. The rearrangement links TRBV6-5 to TRBJ2-1; no clear D. There are 13 residues in the CDR3. V shed 2 bases and J shed 9 bases, with 11 bases lying between them. Germline V gene lookup returns CDR1 MNHEY and CDR2 SVGAGI.

This chain joins TRBV14 and TRBJ2-3; TRBD2 matches at 13 bases. V lost 1 base to trimming and J lost 4 bases; unmatched junction nucleotides: 2. Germline V gives CDR1 SGHDN, CDR2 FVKESK. This CDR3 comprises 16 residues. CDR3 sequence: CASSQGLAGGSDTQYF. The CDR3 DNA sequence: TGTGCCAGCAGCCAAGGACTAGCGGGAGGCTCAGATACGCAGTATTTT. Full variable domain (rest looked up from reference TRBV14 and TRBJ2-3): EAGVTQFPSHSVIEKGQTVTLRCDPISGHDNLYWYRRVMGKEIKFLLHFVKESKQDESGMPNNRFLAERTGGTYSTLKVQPAELEDSGVYFCASSQGLAGGSDTQYFGPGTRLTVL.